The 14 T cell receptor beta chains below were found in one sample sequenced in a study of blood T cell repertoires in COVID-19. Here immunoSEQ multiplex PCR was the method, and the copy in TCRdb shows in-frame clones only, minus some. The table shows about 76,000 clones, with 80% to 90% occurring only once. Sequenced: peripheral blood. The source of these receptors is a human donor in a cohort sampled during active COVID-19.

CDR3 DNA: TGTGCCAGCAGCTTAAAAGCGGGACTATCAGAGACCCAGTACTTC. Translation: CASSLKAGLSETQYF. The chain uses TRBV7-9 and TRBJ2-5, with 7 bases matching TRBD2. The V gene's germline CDR1 is SEHNR and CDR2 FQNEAQ (reference sequence). Germline trimming cut 2 bases from V and 4 bases from J; bases unmatched to any gene: 7. The CDR3 extends over 15 amino acids.

The CDR3, as DNA: TGTGCCAGCAGCTTAGGGGTAGCGCGCACAGATACGCAGTATTTT. Amino acid sequence: CASSLGVARTDTQYF. The rearrangement links TRBV7-2 to TRBJ2-3; weak D call: TRBD2 (5 bases). Germline CDR1 is SGHTA and CDR2 is FQGNSA. The CDR3 loop spans 15 amino acids. Trimming left V 1 base short and J 1 base short, with 9 bases between. Supplemented by reference TRBV7-2 and TRBJ2-3, the full variable domain reads GAGVSQSPSNKVTEKGKDVELRCDPISGHTALYWYRQSLGQGLEFLIYFQGNSAPDKSGLPSDRFSAERTGGSVSTLTIQRTQQEDSAVYLCASSLGVARTDTQYFGPGTRLTVL.

This chain uses TRBV7-3 with TRBJ2-3; TRBD1 might be the D (6 bases). The germline V gene encodes CDR1 SGHTA and CDR2 FQGTGA. Trimming cost V 3 bases and J 5 bases, with 15 bases left between them. CDR3 length: 15 residues. CDR3 sequence reads: CASSFSDSGIDTQYF. The CDR3 nucleotides read TGTGCCAGCAGCTTTTCGGACAGTGGAATAGATACGCAGTATTTT.

The V call is TRBV5-1, the J call TRBJ2-5; D is possibly TRBD1 (8 bases). Trimming cost V 2 bases and J 3 bases, with 14 bases left between them. Per the germline V gene, CDR1 is SGHRS and CDR2 is YFSETQ. CDR3 length: 15 amino acids. CDR3 coding DNA: TGCGCCAGCAGCTTTCTAACAGGGGGGGAAGAGACCCAGTACTTC. Protein product: CASSFLTGGEETQYF.

The genes are TRBV28 and TRBJ1-3, with 8 bases fitting TRBD1. The CDR3 loop spans 18 amino acids. Germline V gene data show CDR1 as MDHEN and CDR2 as SYDVKM. After removal of 1 base from V and 4 bases from J, the junction contained 12 bases not matched to a gene. The CDR3 DNA is TGTGCCAGCAGTTTATTGCCCCTTCAGGGGGCTTCGGGAAACACCATATATTTT. This encodes CASSLLPLQGASGNTIYF.

CDR3 coding DNA: TGTGCCAGCTCACCACCGGGCCAGGGGTTAAACATTCAGTACTTC. Protein: CASSPPGQGLNIQYF. The chain has TRBV18 and TRBJ2-4; D perhaps matches TRBD1 (6 bases). Between the trimmed V and J ends, which lost 0 bases and 6 bases, there was a span of 12 bases. Germline-derived CDR1 and CDR2 are KGHSH and LQKENI. This CDR3 contains 15 residues. Full variable domain (rest looked up from reference TRBV18 and TRBJ2-4): NAGVMQNPRHLVRRRGQEARLRCSPMKGHSHVYWYRQLPEEGLKFMVYLQKENIIDESGMPKERFSAEFPKEGPSILRIQQVVRGDSAAYFCASSPPGQGLNIQYFGAGTRLSVL.

The chain is built from TRBV5-5 and TRBJ2-1, with 9 positions matching TRBD1. In germline, CDR1 is SGHKS, CDR2 YYEKEE (reference sequence). J lost 6 bases, V lost 3 bases, and 22 bases had no gene match. CDR3 size: 20 residues. The CDR3 spells CASSYEGGTPGQGLINEQFF. The CDR3 coding sequence is TGTGCCAGCAGCTACGAAGGCGGGACTCCGGGACAGGGTTTGATCAATGAGCAGTTCTTC.

The chain carries TRBV28 and TRBJ2-1; D not certain. The germline V and J ends were trimmed by 8 bases and 2 bases, with 13 bases remaining between them. This CDR3 has 14 residues. Germline values: CDR1 MDHEN, CDR2 SYDVKM. Here the CDR3 DNA reads TGTGCCAGCCCGCCATCAGGCCCCTACAATGAGCAGTTCTTC. Encoded protein: CASPPSGPYNEQFF.

The chain carries TRBV11-2 and TRBJ1-4; D gene ambiguous. With 5 bases removed from V and 2 bases from J, the gap between germline ends came to 15 bases. CDR3 size: 16 residues. Germline CDR1 reads SGHAT; CDR2 reads FQNNGV. The DNA for the CDR3 is TGTGCCAGCAGCCGACTTTGGGAGCTTACTAATGAAAAACTGTTTTTT. It encodes CASSRLWELTNEKLFF.

This clone was picked up one time. The chain links TRBV9 to TRBJ1-1; D is perhaps TRBD1 (5 bases). This CDR3 has 15 residues. CDR1 and CDR2 (germline): SGDLS, YYNGEE. V lost 4 bases and J lost 2, with 15 bases in between. CDR3 protein: CASSYQQEPNTEAFF. In nucleotides, the CDR3 is TGTGCCAGCAGCTATCAACAGGAGCCCAACACTGAAGCTTTCTTT.

The chain joins TRBV4-1 to TRBJ1-1; D gene uncertain. This CDR3 spans 16 amino acids. Germline lookup yields CDR1 MGHRA and CDR2 YSYEKL. V was pared by 0 bases and J by 4 bases, with 15 bases between. The CDR3 spells CASSQEAGVRGTEAFF. The CDR3 bases are TGCGCCAGCAGCCAAGAAGCCGGGGTTCGGGGCACTGAAGCTTTCTTT.

The chain uses TRBV2 and TRBJ1-1; D call uncertain. CDR1 and CDR2 (germline): SNHLY, FYNNEI. V was shortened by 6 bases and J by 6 bases, with 5 bases between the two germline ends. The CDR3 is made up of 10 amino acids. CDR3 coding DNA: TGTGCCAGCAGCCTCGCTGAAGCTTTCTTT. This gives the protein CASSLAEAFF.

This clone was recorded once. This rearrangement joins TRBV28 to TRBJ2-2, with unresolved D. Germline CDR1 MDHEN, CDR2 SYDVKM. V shed 5 bases and J shed 1 base, with 8 bases lying between them. The CDR3 has 14 residues. CDR3 DNA: TGTGCCAGCAGTCTCGACATGAACACCGGGGAGCTGTTTTTT. This sequence encodes CASSLDMNTGELFF. The variable domain in full, with the rest retrieved from reference TRBV28 and TRBJ2-2, is DVKVTQSSRYLVKRTGEKVFLECVQDMDHENMFWYRQDPGLGLRLIYFSYDVKMKEKGDIPEGYSVSREKKERFSLILESASTNQTSMYLCASSLDMNTGELFFGEGSRLTVL.

The chain links TRBV7-9 to TRBJ2-1; D not resolved. The CDR3 extends over 14 amino acids. Germline values: CDR1 SEHNR, CDR2 FQNEAQ (reference sequence). Trimming removed 6 bases from V and 3 bases from J, with 12 bases in between. CDR3 loop: CASRRLGDYNEQFF. For the CDR3, the DNA is TGTGCCAGCAGACGCTTGGGCGACTACAATGAGCAGTTCTTC.